Sequencing of this T cell receptor (beta chain) was carried out in a study of blood T cell repertoires in COVID-19 (TCRdb year 2020). Turning to the overall study: Samples covering the acute and convalescent phases of COVID-19 were provided by collaborators in the United States, Italy and Spain. Samples were obtained from the ongoing ImmuneRACE study (first 160 participants) and from 1,254 subjects provided by 6 global collaborators. The sample metadata nearly always contained a de-identified subject ID, COVID-19 status, age in years and sex. HLA class I and class II types, where available, came from metadata supplied by the sample provider rather than from assay-based typing. The repertoires were made available in a free public database intended to serve as a resource for research on the immune response to SARS-CoV-2. The prospective study material was composed of cDNA or gDNA derived from T cells, B-cell-depleted T cells, or PBMCs. The dataset comprised deeply sampled blood TCRbeta repertoires from subjects exposed to, actively infected with, or recovered from COVID-19.

Whole blood was collected in K2EDTA tubes by collaborating institutions according to the institutions' own protocols. For TCRbeta analysis, collaborators shipped samples in one of three forms: frozen whole blood, isolated PBMCs, or DNA extracted from either of those sample types. Trimming takes 6 bases off V and 2 bases off J; junction bases not matched to a gene: 8. Based on the germline V gene, the CDR1 and CDR2 sequences are SNHLY and FYNNEI. The CDR3 runs 15 residues from the cysteine to the phenylalanine. The read is trimmed to its CDR3 DNA, 45 bases read in frame from base 1. The immunoSEQ Assay, a bias-controlled multiplex PCR, was used to amplify TCRbeta CDR3 regions from genomic DNA. Processing in the source paper ran as follows. Within the assay, amplification of reference gene primers was used to estimate how many nucleated cells each sample contained. To quantify the absolute abundance of each unique TCRbeta CDR3 rearrangement, sequence reads were collapsed and filtered. For each sample, productive Simpson clonality was calculated by taking the square root of Simpson's diversity index across productive rearrangements. TCRdb re-hosts the immuneACCESS table, in-frame sequences only. Its copies lack some clones; in the studies checked, an unresolved V gene accounts for under half of them, and the cause for the rest is not known. The D gene and trimming were derived from the DNA, and the V and J assignments and clone size from that table. Across this sample there are about 80,000 clones, with 65% to 85% seen only once. Jointly, the top ten make up around 36% of the sample.

About this clone itself: It has no known antigen specificity. No qualities accompany the bases; no much larger clone lies one base away.

General findings and caveats noted by the study authors: The amount of clinical and demographic metadata varied by source and participant and was provided uncurated.

The sequence was obtained from a man older than 75 with active or convalescent COVID-19. The V gene is TRBV2 and the J gene is TRBJ2-3; TRBD2 lines up with 7 middle nucleotides. Material for sequencing was peripheral blood. The CDR3 has the sequence CASRGGQGITDTQYF. The nucleotides read TGTGCCAGCAGGGGAGGGCAGGGAATCACAGATACGCAGTATTTT.